The next 18 T cell receptor beta chains were all read from a single sample in a study of T cell repertoires in cytomegalovirus infection. A single record per CDR3 protein comes from TCRdb applying MiXCR to the reads. The sample consists of some 100,000 distinct CDR3 sequences, more than 20% of them appearing once. Material: CD8+ T cells from PBMCs. The receptors shown here come from a human donor in good health (CMV status not recorded). Some clones in this sample may be carry-over from other donors' samples.

This clonotype was seen a few times. CDR3 in amino acids: CSARGVRGEVDGYTF. The CDR3 DNA sequence: TGCAGTGCTAGGGGGGTGCGGGGAGAGGTAGACGGCTACACCTTC. This chain links TRBV20-1 with TRBJ1-2, with D possibly matching TRBD1 (5 bases). V shed 3 bases and J shed 8 bases, with 22 bases lying between them. Germline CDR1 DFQATT, CDR2 SNEGSKA (reference sequence). The CDR3 covers 15 residues.

This clonotype has more than one count but fewer than ten. V gene TRBV11-2 combines with J gene TRBJ2-7; 10 bases align to TRBD2. The CDR3 is 17 amino acids. The germline V gene has CDR1 SGHAT and CDR2 FQNNGV. The V segment lost 5 bases and the J segment 0 bases; nucleotides outside the gene matches: 10. In DNA form, the CDR3 reads TGTGCCAGCAGCAGGACTGGACTAGCGGTTAGCTCCTACGAGCAGTACTTC. Translated: CASSRTGLAVSSYEQYF.

This chain uses TRBV7-4 with TRBJ1-2, with 10 nucleotides matching TRBD1. This CDR3 comprises 14 residues. Germline V gene data show CDR1 as SGHVT and CDR2 as SQSDAQ. With 2 bases clipped from V and 8 bases from J, the junction kept 5 bases outside the gene matches. The chain's CDR3 is CASSLSTGGLGYTF. The DNA for the CDR3 is TGTGCCAGCAGCTTATCGACAGGGGGCTTGGGCTACACCTTC.

V is TRBV12-3 or TRBV12-4 and J is TRBJ2-1; 9 bases are a match to TRBD2. The junction had 9 bases not matched to a gene; V was cut back by 5 bases and J by 7 bases. The CDR3 contains 15 residues. The CDR3 DNA follows: TGTGCCAGCAGTCCAGGGGCGGGAGGGCCGAATGAGCAGTTCTTC. Translating gives CASSPGAGGPNEQFF.

This clonotype was detected ten times or more. The chain couples TRBV7-9 to TRBJ1-1; possibly TRBD1 for D (6 bases). Trimming took off 6 bases at V and 8 bases at J, with 10 bases between the two ends. The germline CDR1 and CDR2 sequences are SEHNR and FQNEAQ (reference sequence). The CDR3 sequence is 11 residues long. In nucleotides, the CDR3 is TGTGCCAGCAGAACCGGGACAGAAGCTTTCTTT. Translated: CASRTGTEAFF. The variable domain in full, completed from reference TRBV7-9 and TRBJ1-1, reads DTGVSQNPRHKITKRGQNVTFRCDPISEHNRLYWYRQTLGQGPEFLTYFQNEAQLEKSRLLSDRFSAERPKGSFSTLEIQRTEQGDSAMYLCASRTGTEAFFGQGTRLTVV.

The chain couples TRBV20-1 to TRBJ1-4; tentatively, D is TRBD1 (5 bases). Germline V lookup: CDR1 DFQATT, CDR2 SNEGSKA (reference sequence). The CDR3 is 15 amino acids. Trimming removed 0 bases at V and 6 bases at J, with 14 bases between. The CDR3 coding sequence is TGCAGTGCTAGAGATGGGCAGGAGGGGTATGAAAAACTGTTTTTT. Protein sequence: CSARDGQEGYEKLFF.

The chain links TRBV20-1 to TRBJ2-1; no clear D gene. Germline V CDR1 and CDR2: DFQATT, SNEGSKA (reference sequence). Trimming shortened V by 6 bases and J by 4 bases, and 13 bases separated the two germline ends. The CDR3 runs 13 residues. This CDR3 reads CSAQSGLYNEQFF. The CDR3 region has the DNA TGCAGTGCCCAATCGGGCCTATACAATGAGCAGTTCTTC.

There are many counts of this clonotype. The chain joins TRBV5-1 to TRBJ1-2; 8 bases agree with TRBD1. V dropped 0 bases and J dropped 2; count of bases not matched to a gene: 6. The germline V gene encodes CDR1 SGHRS and CDR2 YFSETQ. This CDR3 contains 16 residues. The CDR3 loop is CASSLEPGGANYGYTF. DNA of the CDR3: TGCGCCAGCAGCTTGGAACCAGGGGGCGCAAACTATGGCTACACCTTC.

J is TRBJ2-7 and V is TRBV6-2 or TRBV6-3; the D gene is possibly TRBD1 (5 bases). In germline, CDR1 is MNHEY, CDR2 SVGEGT. CDR3 length equals 12 residues. Between the trimmed V and J ends, which lost 6 bases and 1 base, there was a span of 7 bases. The CDR3 loop is CASSRVSYEQYF. For the CDR3, the DNA is TGTGCCAGCAGCAGGGTTTCCTACGAGCAGTACTTC.

The genes are TRBV12-5 and TRBJ1-2; D unclear. V lost 3 bases and J lost 4, with 3 bases in between. CDR1 and CDR2 (germline): LGHNT, FRNRAP. This CDR3 has 11 residues. The CDR3 coding sequence is TGTGCTAGTGGTTTAAGCTATGGCTACACCTTC. As protein: CASGLSYGYTF.

This clonotype was counted a few times. This chain links TRBV9 with TRBJ1-2; D not certain. With 7 bases removed from V and 8 bases from J, the gap between germline ends came to 18 bases. The CDR3 has 13 amino acids. Germline lookup yields CDR1 SGDLS and CDR2 YYNGEE. CDR3 in amino acids: CASSPEDLRGYTF. The CDR3 coding sequence is TGTGCCAGCTCACCGGAGGACCTTCGAGGCTACACCTTC.

Many counts were recorded for this clonotype. V is TRBV7-8 and J is TRBJ2-5, with 11 nucleotides matching TRBD2. The CDR3 is 15 amino acids. In germline, CDR1 is SGHVS, CDR2 FQNEAQ. V lost 5 bases, J lost 2 bases, and 4 bases stayed unmatched. This CDR3 reads CASSPGTSGQETQYF. For the CDR3, the DNA is TGTGCCAGCAGCCCCGGGACTAGCGGACAAGAGACCCAGTACTTC.

The rearrangement links TRBV11-2 to TRBJ2-3, with TRBD2 matching over 8 bases. Germline V lookup: CDR1 SGHAT, CDR2 FQNNGV. V lost 5 bases to trimming and J lost 7 bases; unmatched junction nucleotides: 8. CDR3 size: 14 residues. CDR3 DNA sequence: TGTGCCAGCAGCCCCGGCGGGAGGACCCATACGCAGTATTTT. It specifies CASSPGGRTHTQYF.

This clonotype was seen many times. V is TRBV7-2 and J is TRBJ2-3, with D uncertain. Trimming cost V 3 bases and J 6 bases, with 19 bases left between them. Germline CDR1 SGHTA, CDR2 FQGNSA. CDR3 length: 16 residues. The CDR3 DNA is TGTGCCAGCAGCTTTTCAGAGACAAATTTCCGCGATACGCAGTATTTT. Translating it yields CASSFSETNFRDTQYF. Filled out from reference TRBV7-2 and TRBJ2-3, the complete variable domain reads GAGVSQSPSNKVTEKGKDVELRCDPISGHTALYWYRQSLGQGLEFLIYFQGNSAPDKSGLPSDRFSAERTGGSVSTLTIQRTQQEDSAVYLCASSFSETNFRDTQYFGPGTRLTVL.

The chain links TRBV19 to TRBJ1-6; perhaps TRBD1 as D (5 bases). Trimming shortened V by 1 base and J by 7 bases, and 5 bases separated the two germline ends. The germline V gene has CDR1 LNHDA and CDR2 SQIVND (reference sequence). The CDR3 is made up of 13 amino acids. The CDR3: CASSIGGNSPLHF. The CDR3 DNA reads TGTGCCAGTAGTATAGGGGGGAATTCACCCCTCCACTTT.

This clonotype was picked up a small number of times. The rearrangement joins TRBV20-1 to TRBJ1-2; D gene unclear. Trimming cost V 1 base and J 8 bases, with 8 bases left between them. The CDR3 loop spans 11 amino acids. Germline lookup yields CDR1 DFQATT and CDR2 SNEGSKA (reference sequence). CDR3 protein: CSARGDGGYTF. As DNA, the CDR3 is TGCAGTGCTAGAGGGGATGGAGGCTACACCTTC.

The V call is TRBV6-2 or TRBV6-3, the J call TRBJ2-7; TRBD2 matches at 12 bases. Germline V lookup: CDR1 MNHEY, CDR2 SVGEGT. Trimming at V came to 7 bases and at J to 3 bases, leaving 13 bases not matched to a gene. This CDR3 spans 17 amino acids. The CDR3 is CASTEPWTSGELYEQYF. CDR3 DNA: TGTGCCAGCACCGAACCCTGGACTAGCGGGGAGCTCTACGAGCAGTACTTC.

The J gene is TRBJ1-6, the V gene TRBV11-2, with no clear D. The CDR3 sequence is 14 residues long. V was clipped by 4 bases and J by 6 bases, with 10 bases between them. CDR1 is SGHAT, CDR2 FQNNGV, per germline. The CDR3 sequence: CASSWEISNSPLHF. The CDR3 region has the DNA TGTGCCAGCAGCTGGGAAATCAGTAATTCACCCCTCCACTTT.